A selection of T cell receptor beta chains follows, all from one sample in a study of T-cell memory formation after mild COVID-19. MiXCR, applied by TCRdb to the 5' RACE reads, yields one record per CDR3 protein. In the table there are 450,000 to 700,000 distinct CDR3 sequences, under 20% of which are singletons. The sequenced sample was PBMCs or a T cell subset sorted from them (not recorded which). The receptors were sampled from an adult woman who had mild COVID-19 (a few samples of this study predate the infection). Cell type and time point are not known. CDR3s include the opening cysteine and the closing phenylalanine or tryptophan. Each record gives: CDR3 DNA, CDR3 protein, J gene, clone size, D gene, V gene. A D gene is named only where the DNA matches it firmly. Only part of the rows carry a size: once, few, many, or a class if the clone is expanded.

CDR3nt: TGCGCCAGCAGCTTGCACGGGGACACCGGGGAGCTGTTTTTT
CDR3aa: CASSLHGDTGELFF
j_gene: TRBJ2-2
abundance: few
d_gene: .
v_gene: TRBV5-1

CDR3nt: TGTGCCAGCAGCCAAGATCCGGGACCTCAAGAGACCCAGTACTTC
CDR3aa: CASSQDPGPQETQYF
j_gene: TRBJ2-5
abundance: .
d_gene: .
v_gene: TRBV14

CDR3nt: TGCGCCAGCAGCCAAGTGGCGGGAGTAACAGATACGCAGTATTTT
CDR3aa: CASSQVAGVTDTQYF
j_gene: TRBJ2-3
abundance: .
d_gene: TRBD2
v_gene: TRBV4-3

CDR3nt: TGCGCCAGCAGCTTGGAGCCTCTCGCGAATACGCAGTATTTT
CDR3aa: CASSLEPLANTQYF
j_gene: TRBJ2-3
abundance: many
d_gene: .
v_gene: TRBV5-1

CDR3nt: TGCGCCAGCAGTCTACAGGGGAATGGCACAGATACGCAGTATTTT
CDR3aa: CASSLQGNGTDTQYF
j_gene: TRBJ2-3
abundance: .
d_gene: TRBD1
v_gene: TRBV23-1

CDR3nt: TGTGCCAGCAGCTCCCCCCCTAAGACTAGCGGGAAGCTACGATGGGTCTACGAGCAGTACTTC
CDR3aa: CASSSPPKTSGKLRWVYEQYF
j_gene: TRBJ2-7
abundance: .
d_gene: TRBD2
v_gene: TRBV7-3

CDR3nt: TGTGCCACCCCCAGGGGACAGGGTAACACCGGGGAGCTGTTTTTT
CDR3aa: CATPRGQGNTGELFF
j_gene: TRBJ2-2
abundance: many
d_gene: TRBD1
v_gene: TRBV2

CDR3nt: TGTGCCACCAGTGAGTCTGGGGCCAACGTCCTGACTTTC
CDR3aa: CATSESGANVLTF
j_gene: TRBJ2-6
abundance: few
d_gene: .
v_gene: TRBV24-1

CDR3nt: TGCAGTGCCCCCGGGACGGGATCTCGGGGAGATACGCAGTATTTT
CDR3aa: CSAPGTGSRGDTQYF
j_gene: TRBJ2-3
abundance: few
d_gene: .
v_gene: TRBV20-1

CDR3nt: TGTGCTAGCAGCCCTAAAGGGGGCGGGGAGCTGTTTTTT
CDR3aa: CASSPKGGGELFF
j_gene: TRBJ2-2
abundance: .
d_gene: .
v_gene: TRBV7-7

CDR3nt: TGTGCCAGCACCGCACAGGGGGCGATGACCGGGGAGCTGTTTTTT
CDR3aa: CASTAQGAMTGELFF
j_gene: TRBJ2-2
abundance: .
d_gene: TRBD1
v_gene: TRBV12-3/TRBV12-4

CDR3nt: TGTGCCAGCAGTGAAGAGAGGGGTTGGAACACTGAAGCTTTCTTT
CDR3aa: CASSEERGWNTEAFF
j_gene: TRBJ1-1
abundance: .
d_gene: .
v_gene: TRBV25-1

CDR3nt: TGTGCCAGCAGCCAAAGGGATGGGACCTTCAATGAGCAGTTCTTC
CDR3aa: CASSQRDGTFNEQFF
j_gene: TRBJ2-1
abundance: few
d_gene: .
v_gene: TRBV4-2

CDR3nt: TGCGCCAGCAGCTCCGACAGGGCGAACACTGAAGCTTTCTTT
CDR3aa: CASSSDRANTEAFF
j_gene: TRBJ1-1
abundance: few
d_gene: TRBD1
v_gene: TRBV5-1

CDR3nt: TGTGCCAGCTCACCCCGGACAGCGGCAGATGAGCAGTTCTTC
CDR3aa: CASSPRTAADEQFF
j_gene: TRBJ2-1
abundance: few
d_gene: .
v_gene: TRBV18

CDR3nt: TGTGCCAGCAGTGGTTGGGCGTTATCAACCACTGAAGCTTTCTTT
CDR3aa: CASSGWALSTTEAFF
j_gene: TRBJ1-1
abundance: .
d_gene: .
v_gene: TRBV25-1

CDR3nt: TGCGCCAGACGGGCGCAGAGATACTCTGGGGCCAACGTCCTGACTTTC
CDR3aa: CARRAQRYSGANVLTF
j_gene: TRBJ2-6
abundance: .
d_gene: .
v_gene: TRBV23-1

CDR3nt: TGTGCCAGCAGTTTAGCCCCCGGGGGCGGGGGGCTTGGGGATACGCAGTATTTT
CDR3aa: CASSLAPGGGGLGDTQYF
j_gene: TRBJ2-3
abundance: .
d_gene: TRBD2
v_gene: TRBV12-3/TRBV12-4

CDR3nt: TGTGCCAGCAGCCAAGGCAACGAAGCTTTCTTT
CDR3aa: CASSQGNEAFF
j_gene: TRBJ1-1
abundance: .
d_gene: .
v_gene: TRBV3-1

CDR3nt: TGCAGTGCTAGTTCACTAAGGGGCCACGAGCAGTACTTC
CDR3aa: CSASSLRGHEQYF
j_gene: TRBJ2-7
abundance: few
d_gene: .
v_gene: TRBV20-1

CDR3nt: TGTGCCAGCAGAAAAACCGGGACAGGTTACGATGGCTACACCTTC
CDR3aa: CASRKTGTGYDGYTF
j_gene: TRBJ1-2
abundance: few
d_gene: TRBD1
v_gene: TRBV7-3

CDR3nt: TGTGCCAGCTCACCGACCCCGGACAGGGAGTACGAGCAGTACTTC
CDR3aa: CASSPTPDREYEQYF
j_gene: TRBJ2-7
abundance: few
d_gene: TRBD1
v_gene: TRBV18

CDR3nt: TGTGCCAGCAGCAAAGACCGGGACAGGATTCTCACCGGGGAGCTGTTTTTT
CDR3aa: CASSKDRDRILTGELFF
j_gene: TRBJ2-2
abundance: .
d_gene: TRBD1
v_gene: TRBV6-2/TRBV6-3

CDR3nt: TGCACCAGCAGTGCCGGACAGGGGATGTACAATGAGCAGTTCTTC
CDR3aa: CTSSAGQGMYNEQFF
j_gene: TRBJ2-1
abundance: .
d_gene: TRBD1
v_gene: TRBV27

CDR3nt: TGTGCCAGCAGCTTATATGTACAGAGTAATGAAAAACTGTTTTTT
CDR3aa: CASSLYVQSNEKLFF
j_gene: TRBJ1-4
abundance: .
d_gene: .
v_gene: TRBV7-3

CDR3nt: TGTGCCAGCGGTAGGGACAGGGCGAACACTGAAGCTTTCTTT
CDR3aa: CASGRDRANTEAFF
j_gene: TRBJ1-1
abundance: .
d_gene: TRBD1
v_gene: TRBV7-6

CDR3nt: TGTGCCAGCAGAAGCGGTTTTGGCTACAATGAGCAGTTCTTC
CDR3aa: CASRSGFGYNEQFF
j_gene: TRBJ2-1
abundance: .
d_gene: .
v_gene: TRBV12-3/TRBV12-4

CDR3nt: TGTGCCAGCAGCGGGGAGACTAGCGGGTCCCTACTGGGGAATGAGCAGTTCTTC
CDR3aa: CASSGETSGSLLGNEQFF
j_gene: TRBJ2-1
abundance: .
d_gene: TRBD2
v_gene: TRBV4-2

CDR3nt: TGTGCCAGCAGTTTTAGCATACAGACGCAGGAGCAGTTCTTC
CDR3aa: CASSFSIQTQEQFF
j_gene: TRBJ2-1
abundance: many
d_gene: .
v_gene: TRBV12-3/TRBV12-4

CDR3nt: TGTGCCAGCAGTTTTGGACAGTCCTACGAGCAGTACTTC
CDR3aa: CASSFGQSYEQYF
j_gene: TRBJ2-7
abundance: many
d_gene: .
v_gene: TRBV12-3/TRBV12-4